The rows below give T cell receptor beta chains drawn from one sample of a study of T-cell memory formation after mild COVID-19. TCRdb called the 5' RACE reads again in MiXCR, with one record for every CDR3 protein. The repertoire consists of fewer than 150,000 distinct CDR3 sequences, with 13% to 15% occurring once and the leading ten covering about 29%. The sequenced sample consisted of PBMCs or a T cell subset sorted from them (not recorded which). The source of these receptors is an adult woman who had mild COVID-19 (a few samples of this study predate the infection). Cell type and time point are not known. Each CDR3 is given with its conserved first and last residue. Each record gives: D gene, J gene, V gene, clone size, CDR3 DNA, CDR3 protein. The D gene is left open where the match is weak. Clone size is stated in some rows and not others, as once, few, many or a class when expanded.

TRBD2,TRBJ2-7,TRBV4-3,-,TGCGCCAGCAGCCCCGGGACTAGAGGGCCCTACGAGCAGTACTTC,CASSPGTRGPYEQYF
-,TRBJ2-7,TRBV6-2/TRBV6-3,few,TGTGCCAGCAGTTACGTGGGCGGGAAATCCTACGAGCAGTACTTC,CASSYVGGKSYEQYF
-,TRBJ2-1,TRBV19,-,TGTGCCACATCTAGTGGGGTCGGGGGTTTATGGGAGCAGTTCTTC,CATSSGVGGLWEQFF
-,TRBJ2-1,TRBV29-1,few,TGCAGCGTCGAGGGGCAGGGACCCTACAATGAGCAGTTCTTC,CSVEGQGPYNEQFF
-,TRBJ1-2,TRBV29-1,-,TGCAGCGTTGAAGATCACTGGTACGCGAGCTATGGCTACACCTTC,CSVEDHWYASYGYTF
TRBD1,TRBJ1-4,TRBV20-1,-,TGCAGTGTTTTCTCGCGCCAGGGGGCGCGTGAAAAACTGTTTTTT,CSVFSRQGAREKLFF
TRBD1,TRBJ1-1,TRBV5-1,-,TGCGCCAGCAGCTTGGGGGACAGGGGAAAGGCTTTCTTT,CASSLGDRGKAFF
-,TRBJ1-5,TRBV6-5,few,TGTGCCAGCAGTTTCTTTGTAAATCAGCCCCAGCATTTT,CASSFFVNQPQHF
-,TRBJ1-2,TRBV5-6,-,TGTGCCAGCAGCCCTAGAACCGGGACTAACTATGGCTACACCTTC,CASSPRTGTNYGYTF
-,TRBJ1-3,TRBV6-6,-,TGTGCCAGCAGGACCATTCGTACGCAGGGGCCGAGAAACACCATATATTTT,CASRTIRTQGPRNTIYF
-,TRBJ1-2,TRBV12-3/TRBV12-4,-,TGTGCCAGCAGTTTAGGCCCAGGGGTTAACTATGGCTACACCTTC,CASSLGPGVNYGYTF
TRBD2,TRBJ2-2,TRBV7-8,-,TGTGCCAGCAGCCCCCGGTGGCGGGGGGGGGACACCGGGGAGCTGTTTTTT,CASSPRWRGGDTGELFF
-,TRBJ1-1,TRBV24-1,-,TGTGCCACCAGGGACCGTCATCTAGGGAACACTGAAGCTTTCTTT,CATRDRHLGNTEAFF
TRBD2,TRBJ2-2,TRBV6-5,few,TGTGCCAGCGGTTGGGGACTAGCGGGAGAAACCGGGGAGCTGTTTTTT,CASGWGLAGETGELFF
-,TRBJ2-7,TRBV12-3/TRBV12-4,-,TGTGCCAGCAGTTTAGGATTAGTCGAGCAGTACTTC,CASSLGLVEQYF
-,TRBJ2-2,TRBV2,few,TGTGCCAGCAGAGAGAACGTAGGGCTCACCGGGGAGCTGTTTTTT,CASRENVGLTGELFF
TRBD2,TRBJ2-2,TRBV9,few,TGTGCCAGCAGCGTAGTTAGCGGGGCCGGGGAGCTGTTTTTT,CASSVVSGAGELFF